Listed here is a single TCR beta chain. This record belongs to a study of blood T cell repertoires in COVID-19. Across the study: From the United States, Italy and Spain came samples of acute and convalescent COVID-19. The analysed material was cDNA or gDNA that came from T cells, B-cell-depleted T cells, or PBMCs.

Original analysis: Reference gene primers were amplified, and this amplification served to estimate nucleated cell counts. Sequencing was performed with immunoSEQ multiplex PCR; in TCRdb, only in-frame clones are kept and a portion is missing. V and J calls plus clone size are reproduced from that table; the DNA served to infer D and trimming. The repertoire holds some 95,000 clones, about 90% seen once, with 3.5% to 5.5% in the top ten. Per the germline V gene, CDR1 is MNHNY and CDR2 is SVGAGI (reference sequence). The CDR3 runs 16 residues. V shed 6 bases, J shed 6 bases, and the junction held 13 bases outside the gene matches.

Sequencing input: peripheral blood. This chain uses TRBV6-6 with TRBJ2-1, with 8 nucleotides matching TRBD1. The sequence was obtained from a man in his 70s with acute or convalescent COVID-19. The CDR3 bases are TGTGCCAGCAGCCTCCGGGCAGGGGGCGCGGGCAATGAGCAGTTCTTC. Its translation: CASSLRAGGAGNEQFF.